The next 15 T cell receptor beta chains were all read from a single sample in a study of blood T cell repertoires in COVID-19. Profiling relied on immunoSEQ multiplex PCR, and the TCRdb table lists in-frame clones only, not all of them. The table lists about 330,000 clones, over 75% of them singletons. Sequencing used PBMCs or T cells enriched from blood (not recorded which). The source is a woman in her thirties who had recovered from COVID-19.

CDR3 protein: CASSAGQDYGYTF. The CDR3 nucleotides are TGCGCCAGCAGTGCTGGGCAGGACTATGGCTACACCTTC. The chain carries TRBV10-2 and TRBJ1-2; D gene unclear. Germline loops: CDR1 WSHSY, CDR2 SAAADI. The CDR3 extends over 13 amino acids. V was cut by 4 bases and J by 3 bases, with 9 bases left in between.

The chain links TRBV5-1 to TRBJ1-1, with D tentatively TRBD1 (5 bases). The CDR3 totals 15 residues. Germline V gene lookup returns CDR1 SGHRS and CDR2 YFSETQ. Trimming removed 4 bases from V and 5 bases from J, with 18 bases in between. The CDR3 nucleotides read TGCGCCAGCAGCGTCCTCCCGGGGGGTCAAACTGAAGCTTTCTTT. Encoded protein: CASSVLPGGQTEAFF. Full variable domain (outside the CDR3, taken from reference TRBV5-1 and TRBJ1-1): KAGVTQTPRYLIKTRGQQVTLSCSPISGHRSVSWYQQTPGQGLQFLFEYFSETQRNKGNFPGRFSGRQFSNSRSEMNVSTLELGDSALYLCASSVLPGGQTEAFFGQGTRLTVV.

The rearrangement joins TRBV12-3 or TRBV12-4 to TRBJ2-1, with unresolved D. The CDR3 covers 11 residues. The V end lost 6 bases, the J end lost 8 bases, and 8 bases lay between the germline ends. The CDR3 DNA reads as TGTGCCAGCAGAGATATAGATGAGCAGTTCTTC. This sequence encodes CASRDIDEQFF.

About this clone itself: Other DNA variants within this sample encode the same CDR3. This chain connects TRBV12-3 or TRBV12-4 to TRBJ2-5, with a weak D call TRBD2 (6 bases). The V gene lost 6 bases and the J gene lost 1 base, with 9 bases spanning the gap. The CDR3 has 13 residues. CDR3 DNA: TGTGCCAGCAGCCTCGGGGGCCAAGAGACCCAGTACTTC. Translating gives CASSLGGQETQYF.

The rearrangement joins TRBV15 to TRBJ2-1; 7 nucleotides match TRBD1. CDR3 length: 13 residues. V lost 9 bases, J lost 4 bases, and 6 bases stayed unmatched. Germline V gene lookup returns CDR1 LNHNV and CDR2 YYDKDF (reference sequence). Written as DNA, the CDR3 is TGTGCCACGGGGACAGCCCATTACAATGAGCAGTTCTTC. Amino acids: CATGTAHYNEQFF.

The chain recombines TRBV5-1 with TRBJ1-2; unclear D gene. This CDR3 has 13 amino acids. Germline V CDR1 and CDR2: SGHRS, YFSETQ. V gave up 2 bases and J gave up 2 bases, with 7 bases separating them. The CDR3 loop reads CASSLDTNYGYTF. As DNA, the CDR3 is TGCGCCAGCAGCTTAGACACGAACTATGGCTACACCTTC. Drawing the rest from reference TRBV5-1 and TRBJ1-2, the complete variable domain is KAGVTQTPRYLIKTRGQQVTLSCSPISGHRSVSWYQQTPGQGLQFLFEYFSETQRNKGNFPGRFSGRQFSNSRSEMNVSTLELGDSALYLCASSLDTNYGYTFGSGTRLTVV.

The chain carries TRBV7-9 and TRBJ1-1; TRBD1 is a possible D gene (6 bases). The CDR3 has 13 amino acids. Per the germline V gene, CDR1 is SEHNR and CDR2 is FQNEAQ (reference sequence). The V and J ends lost 4 bases and 6 bases respectively, with 12 bases between them. The CDR3 bases are TGTGCCAGCAGCTCGGACAGTATACCTGAAGCTTTCTTT. Translated, it gives CASSSDSIPEAFF.

The chain has TRBV6-6 and TRBJ2-7; D is possibly TRBD1 (6 bases). Trimming removed 6 bases from V and 0 bases from J, with 12 bases in between. The germline CDR1 and CDR2 sequences are MNHNY and SVGAGI (reference sequence). The CDR3 extends over 14 amino acids. The CDR3 loop reads CASSPTGLSYEQYF. As DNA, the CDR3 is TGTGCCAGCAGCCCTACAGGGCTCTCCTACGAGCAGTACTTC.

J is TRBJ1-3 and V is TRBV3-1 (or the pseudogene TRBV3-2), with no clear D. This CDR3 comprises 15 residues. Trimming removed 2 bases at V and 0 bases at J, with 8 bases between. Germline-derived CDR1 and CDR2 are LGHDT and YNNKEL (reference sequence). The CDR3 sequence: CASSQTSDSGNTIYF. DNA for the CDR3: TGTGCCAGCAGCCAAACAAGTGACTCTGGAAACACCATATATTTT.

The chain joins TRBV6-5 to TRBJ2-7; 10 nucleotides agree with TRBD2. The CDR3 loop spans 15 amino acids. The ends lost 6 bases at V and 2 bases at J; junction bases unmatched: 7. Germline V gene lookup returns CDR1 MNHEY and CDR2 SVGAGI. This chain's CDR3 is CASRIAGGRAYEQYF. In nucleotides, the CDR3 is TGTGCCAGCAGGATAGCGGGGGGCCGGGCCTACGAGCAGTACTTC.

V is TRBV3-1 (or the pseudogene TRBV3-2) and J is TRBJ1-4, with D possibly matching TRBD1 (6 bases). CDR3 length equals 17 residues. Per germline, CDR1 LGHDT and CDR2 YNNKEL (reference sequence). V lost 2 bases and J lost 6, with 19 bases in between. The CDR3 nucleotides read TGTGCCAGCAGCCAACAGATACAGGGAGTCGGATATGAAAAACTGTTTTTT. Translating it yields CASSQQIQGVGYEKLFF.

V is TRBV5-4 and J is TRBJ2-4; the D gene is possibly TRBD2 (7 bases). The germline V gene has CDR1 SGHNT and CDR2 YYREEE (reference sequence). The V end was cut by 2 bases, the J end by 11 bases, with 32 bases between. This CDR3 has 19 amino acids. CDR3 nucleotides: TGTGCCAGCAGCTTAGGCCCCAGCTATGGGGGGGGGCCGGCGAAAGTTCAGTACTTC. Protein product: CASSLGPSYGGGPAKVQYF. The variable domain in full, completed from reference TRBV5-4 and TRBJ2-4, reads ETGVTQSPTHLIKTRGQQVTLRCSSQSGHNTVSWYQQALGQGPQFIFQYYREEENGRGNFPPRFSGLQFPNYSSELNVNALELDDSALYLCASSLGPSYGGGPAKVQYFGAGTRLSVL.

This rearrangement joins TRBV27 to TRBJ2-1; perhaps TRBD2 as D (7 bases). Trimming took off 4 bases at V and 0 bases at J, with 16 bases between the two ends. Germline assignment: CDR1 MNHEY and CDR2 SMNVEV (reference sequence). This CDR3 is 17 amino acids long. CDR3 in amino acids: CASSSQLRGASYNEQFF. For the CDR3, the DNA is TGTGCCAGCAGTTCCCAGTTACGGGGGGCCTCCTACAATGAGCAGTTCTTC.

J is TRBJ2-1 and V is TRBV10-1; 8 nucleotides line up with TRBD1. V was clipped by 5 bases and J by 8 bases; unmatched bases: 14. CDR1 is WNHNN, CDR2 SYGVQD, per germline (reference sequence). This CDR3 is built from 16 residues. The CDR3 here is CASSNVAGQEKYEQFF. In DNA form, the CDR3 reads TGCGCCAGCAGTAATGTCGCGGGACAGGAGAAGTATGAGCAGTTCTTC.

The chain carries TRBV19 and TRBJ1-1; possible D gene TRBD1, 6 bases. V was shortened by 5 bases and J by 5 bases, with 15 bases between the two germline ends. Per germline, CDR1 LNHDA and CDR2 SQIVND (reference sequence). The CDR3 contains 14 residues. This CDR3 reads CASSSNSQGTEAFF. Here the CDR3 DNA reads TGTGCCAGTAGTTCGAATTCACAGGGAACTGAAGCTTTCTTT.